These T cell receptor beta chains were read from a single sample in a study of blood T cell repertoires in COVID-19. Measured with immunoSEQ multiplex PCR; TCRdb has only the in-frame clones, and not every one. The table shows 150,000 or so clones, with approximately 85% occurring only once. Input material: peripheral blood. These receptors came from a man aged 60 to 69 who had recovered from COVID-19. Both conserved end residues are part of each CDR3. The D gene is left open where the match is weak. Only part of the rows carry a size: once, few, many, or a class if the clone is expanded.

>TRBV5-1|-|TRBJ1-4|-
TGCGCCAGCAGCTTGGAAGGGGATTTTAATGAAAAACTGTTTTTT
CASSLEGDFNEKLFF
>TRBV7-2|TRBD1|TRBJ2-3|-
TGTGCCAGCAGCTTAGGTTGGGCAGGGGGAGATACGCAGTATTTT
CASSLGWAGGDTQYF
>TRBV5-6|-|TRBJ2-7|-
TGTGCCAGCAGCTGGGCAGGGCCCCCCGGGCAGTACTTC
CASSWAGPPGQYF
>TRBV3-1/TRBV3-2|TRBD2|TRBJ2-2|-
TGTGCCAGCAGCCAAGGCGGCGGGGGGGCCGCCGGGGAGCTGTTTTTT
CASSQGGGGAAGELFF
>TRBV13|TRBD1|TRBJ1-2|once
TGTGCCAGCAGCTCCGGGACAGGGATAGCTAACTATGGCTACACCTTC
CASSSGTGIANYGYTF
>TRBV9|-|TRBJ2-5|-
TGTGCCAGCAGCGTAGGTGAGCGGGTGGAAGAGACCCAGTACTTC
CASSVGERVEETQYF
>TRBV5-1|-|TRBJ2-5|few
TGCGCCAGCAGCATAGCAGGGCTTGTCCAAGAGACCCAGTACTTC
CASSIAGLVQETQYF
>TRBV10-3|-|TRBJ1-2|-
TGTGCCATCAGTGACGCAGGCTTAAACTATGGCTACACCTTC
CAISDAGLNYGYTF
>TRBV7-2|-|TRBJ1-2|-
TGTGCCAGCAGCCCTCGGGAGGCGACTAACTATGGCTACACCTTC
CASSPREATNYGYTF
>TRBV7-9|-|TRBJ2-2|-
TGTGCCAGCAGCAGCGGGCGGGACACCGGGGAGCTGTTTTTT
CASSSGRDTGELFF
>TRBV18|TRBD1|TRBJ1-2|-
TGTGCCAGCTCACTGACAGGGAACTATGGCTACACCTTC
CASSLTGNYGYTF
>TRBV6-5|TRBD1|TRBJ1-6|once
TGTGCCAGCAGTTACTCAAGAGGGGGCCAGAATTCACCCCTCCACTTT
CASSYSRGGQNSPLHF
>TRBV6-5|TRBD1|TRBJ2-5|few
TGTGCCAGCAGTTACTCGGGCAGGGGGCTCCAAGAGACCCAGTACTTC
CASSYSGRGLQETQYF
>TRBV4-2|TRBD2|TRBJ2-3|-
TGTGCCAGCAGCCAAGAACCCGAGCGGGGGACGCAGTATTTT
CASSQEPERGTQYF
>TRBV19|TRBD2|TRBJ2-5|-
TGTGCCAGTAGCGCCGGGACTACCGACCAAGAGACCCAGTACTTC
CASSAGTTDQETQYF
>TRBV3-1/TRBV3-2|-|TRBJ2-7|-
TGTGCCAGCAGCCAAGCGGTCGCGCTCTGCGAGCAGTACTTC
CASSQAVALCEQYF
>TRBV5-6|-|TRBJ2-6|-
TGTGCCAGCAGTTTGCCAGTAGAGGGCTCAGGGGCCAACGTCCTGACTTTC
CASSLPVEGSGANVLTF
>TRBV7-9|-|TRBJ1-5|few
TGTGCCAGCAGCTTCCTTTATCAGCCCCAGCATTTT
CASSFLYQPQHF
>TRBV7-8|-|TRBJ2-1|-
TGTGCCAGCGAAGCGTCGAGGTACAATGAGCAGTTCTTC
CASEASRYNEQFF
>TRBV5-5|-|TRBJ1-4|-
TGTGCCAGCAGCTTGGGTGTCTTCACCGGAACTAATGAAAAACTGTTTTTT
CASSLGVFTGTNEKLFF
>TRBV7-2|-|TRBJ2-1|-
TGTGCCAGCAGCTTAAACAGGGCCTACAATGAGCAGTTCTTC
CASSLNRAYNEQFF
>TRBV7-2|TRBD2|TRBJ2-1|-
TGTGCCAGCAGCCATGGACTAGCGGGGGGGTGGTCCTACAATGAGCAGTTCTTC
CASSHGLAGGWSYNEQFF
>TRBV12-3/TRBV12-4|-|TRBJ2-5|-
TGTGCCAGCCGCATTGGCAGGGGAGAGACCCAGTACTTC
CASRIGRGETQYF
>TRBV12-3/TRBV12-4|-|TRBJ1-6|-
TGTGCCAGCAGTTTGCAGGGTAATTCACCCCTCCACTTT
CASSLQGNSPLHF
>TRBV18|TRBD1|TRBJ2-2|-
TGTGCCAGCTCACAACCGGGACAGAGGGACGGGGAGCTGTTTTTT
CASSQPGQRDGELFF
>TRBV7-3|TRBD1|TRBJ2-6|-
TGTGCCAGCAGCCCTCAGGGGGCCACTGGGGCCAACGTCCTGACTTTC
CASSPQGATGANVLTF
>TRBV18|-|TRBJ2-7|-
TGTGCCAGCTCACCACAAGTGACTCCAACCTACGAGCAGTACTTC
CASSPQVTPTYEQYF
>TRBV6-1|-|TRBJ2-3|-
TGTGCCAGCAGTGAACGGTTCTACGAAAGCACAGATACGCAGTATTTT
CASSERFYESTDTQYF
>TRBV7-6|-|TRBJ1-1|once
TGTGCCAGCAGCTCGCCACGGGCTGAAGCTTTCTTT
CASSSPRAEAFF
>TRBV10-3|-|TRBJ1-2|-
TGTGCCTTCCAGGCACTCAACTATGGCTACACCTTC
CAFQALNYGYTF
>TRBV7-2|-|TRBJ2-2|-
TGTGCCAGTATTTTAAACACCGGGGAGCTGTTTTTT
CASILNTGELFF
>TRBV6-6|TRBD2|TRBJ2-3|-
TGTGCCAGCAGTTACTCTCCAGCGGGGGTGACAGATACGCAGTATTTT
CASSYSPAGVTDTQYF
>TRBV6-1|TRBD1|TRBJ2-2|-
TGTGCCAGCAGTGCCCGAAGACTCCGGGACAGAGAAGGAGGCACCGGGGAGCTGTTTTTT
CASSARRLRDREGGTGELFF
>TRBV9|TRBD1|TRBJ1-2|-
TGTGCCAGCAGCGCGGGGACAGGGGCCCCAGGCTATGGCTACACCTTC
CASSAGTGAPGYGYTF
>TRBV7-3|-|TRBJ1-2|-
TGTGCCAGCAGCGGGGGGGCCGACCGCTATGGCTACACCTTC
CASSGGADRYGYTF
>TRBV27|-|TRBJ1-5|once
TGTGCCAGCAGCGACAGGCCCATCGGACAGCCCCAGCATTTT
CASSDRPIGQPQHF
>TRBV7-9|TRBD2|TRBJ2-2|-
TGTGCCAGCAGCAATCGGGGGGGCCTTACCGGGGAGCTGTTTTTT
CASSNRGGLTGELFF
>TRBV7-9|-|TRBJ2-3|-
TGTGCCAGCAGCACCTCGGCAGATACGCAGTATTTT
CASSTSADTQYF
>TRBV27|TRBD2|TRBJ2-1|-
TGTGCCAGCAGTCCGCCGGGGGGGTCCTACAATGAGCAGTTCTTC
CASSPPGGSYNEQFF
>TRBV18|-|TRBJ2-3|-
TGTGCCAGCTCACTTCTAGCTCCGAGCACAGATACGCAGTATTTT
CASSLLAPSTDTQYF
>TRBV9|TRBD1|TRBJ2-5|-
TGTGCCAGCAGCGTGACAGGGGCTGGGGGGGAGACCCAGTACTTC
CASSVTGAGGETQYF
>TRBV6-2/TRBV6-3|TRBD1|TRBJ2-2|-
TGTGCCAGCAGTTTAGCCCGACAGGGGACCGGGGAGCTGTTTTTT
CASSLARQGTGELFF